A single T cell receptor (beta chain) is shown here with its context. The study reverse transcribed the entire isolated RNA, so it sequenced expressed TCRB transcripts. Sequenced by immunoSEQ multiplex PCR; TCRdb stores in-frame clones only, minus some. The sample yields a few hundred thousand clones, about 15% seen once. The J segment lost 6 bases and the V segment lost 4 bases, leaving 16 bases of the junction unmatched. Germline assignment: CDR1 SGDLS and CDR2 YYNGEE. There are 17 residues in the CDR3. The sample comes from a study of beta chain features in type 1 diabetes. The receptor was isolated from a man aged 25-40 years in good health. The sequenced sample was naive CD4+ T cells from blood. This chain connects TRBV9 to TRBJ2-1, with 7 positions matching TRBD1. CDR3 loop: CASSPTPTGLGGNEQFF. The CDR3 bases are TGTGCCAGCAGCCCCACCCCGACAGGGTTAGGTGGCAATGAGCAGTTCTTC.